One and the same sample provided the 28 T cell receptor beta chains below, sequenced in a study of response to subunit inactivated influenza vaccine. MiXCR was run by TCRdb on the RT-PCR reads, yielding one entry per CDR3 protein. The profile covers around 650,000 distinct CDR3 sequences, with about 15% appearing a single time and 11% taken by the ten largest. Sequences were derived from PBMCs from blood, sampled 11 to 12 days after vaccination. These TCRs come from a man aged 50-59 years who received an inactivated influenza vaccine.

This clonotype has just a few counts. The chain carries TRBV6-2 or TRBV6-3 and TRBJ2-3; either TRBD1 or TRBD2 may supply D (5 bases each). This CDR3 is built from 15 residues. Per germline, CDR1 MNHEY and CDR2 SVGEGT. V was trimmed by 2 bases and J by 3 bases, leaving 12 bases between them. CDR3 sequence: CASSYPGRKTDTQYF. The CDR3 DNA reads TGTGCCAGCAGTTACCCGGGACGGAAAACAGATACGCAGTATTTT.

This clonotype was counted many times. The chain employs TRBV3-1 and TRBJ1-4; D remains unclear. V shed 0 bases and J shed 10 bases, with 15 bases lying between them. The CDR3 contains 15 residues. Germline V gene data show CDR1 as LGHDT and CDR2 as YNNKEL (reference sequence). The CDR3 bases are TGTGCCAGCAGCCAAGACCTGACTCCGGGATTAAAACTGTTTTTT. Translating it yields CASSQDLTPGLKLFF.

The genes are TRBV2 and TRBJ2-7, with D unresolved. The CDR3 is made up of 14 amino acids. CDR1 and CDR2 from the germline V gene are SNHLY and FYNNEI. V was clipped by 6 bases and J by 6 bases, with 18 bases between them. CDR3 coding DNA: TGTGCCAGCAGACCACTTGGTGGGGAACGCGAGCAGTACTTC. This encodes CASRPLGGEREQYF.

This clonotype was counted between two and nine times. V and J are TRBV3-1 and TRBJ2-7; D remains ambiguous. Germline CDR1 is LGHDT and CDR2 is YNNKEL (reference sequence). This CDR3 is built from 14 residues. V was shortened by 4 bases and J by 3 bases, with 13 bases between the two germline ends. CDR3 protein: CASSPGPRNYEQYF. The CDR3 nucleotides read TGTGCCAGCAGCCCAGGCCCAAGGAACTACGAGCAGTACTTC.

The rearrangement links TRBV5-5 to TRBJ2-1, with 8 bases that match TRBD1. This CDR3 is 15 amino acids long. Germline loops: CDR1 SGHKS, CDR2 YYEKEE (reference sequence). Trimming removed 4 bases from V and 6 bases from J; junction bases left unmatched: 9. The DNA of the CDR3 is TGTGCCAGCAGCGCTACAAGTGGACAGGGCAATGAGCAGTTCTTC. This encodes CASSATSGQGNEQFF.

This clonotype has a count of ten or more. The rearrangement joins TRBV7-2 to TRBJ2-1, with 9 bases matching TRBD1. V dropped 6 bases and J dropped 2; count of bases not matched to a gene: 5. Germline values: CDR1 SGHTA, CDR2 FQGNSA. The CDR3 totals 15 residues. The CDR3 loop is CASRPGQGPYNEQFF. CDR3 bases: TGTGCCAGCAGACCGGGACAGGGTCCCTACAATGAGCAGTTCTTC.

This clonotype has a count of ten or more. The rearrangement joins TRBV29-1 to TRBJ2-1, with TRBD1 matching over 10 bases. Germline CDR1 SQVTM, CDR2 ANQGSEA. This CDR3 has 15 residues. The ends lost 5 bases at V and 3 bases at J; junction bases unmatched: 7. The CDR3 reads CSVTTGGESYNEQFF. In nucleotides, the CDR3 is TGCAGCGTTACGACAGGGGGCGAGAGCTACAATGAGCAGTTCTTC.

The genes are TRBV6-5 and TRBJ2-5, with a weak D call TRBD1 (6 bases). The CDR3 consists of 17 residues. Trimming took 2 bases from V and 2 from J, leaving 18 bases between them. CDR1 is MNHEY and CDR2 is SVGAGI in the germline V gene. CDR3 sequence: CASSYPPGHPTQETQYF. The CDR3 coding sequence is TGTGCCAGCAGTTACCCTCCGGGACACCCGACACAAGAGACCCAGTACTTC.

There are a few counts of this clonotype. V gene TRBV7-9 combines with J gene TRBJ2-1; 9 bases fit TRBD1. CDR1 SEHNR and CDR2 FQNEAQ come from the germline V gene (reference sequence). This CDR3 is built from 15 residues. V lost 6 bases and J lost 6; bases outside the gene matches: 9. The CDR3 nucleotides read TGTGCCAGCAGTTTTGGGCTGACAGGGGGCAATGAGCAGTTCTTC. Amino acids: CASSFGLTGGNEQFF.

The table lists this clonotype with a few counts. The rearrangement links TRBV4-3 to TRBJ1-6; maybe TRBD1 (5 bases). V was shortened by 0 bases and J by 8 bases, with 11 bases between the two germline ends. The CDR3 totals 15 residues. Germline V gene sequence: CDR1 LGHNA, CDR2 YSLEER. CDR3 nucleotide sequence: TGCGCCAGCAGCCAAGAGTCGGGGGGGGATTCACCCCTCCACTTT. It codes for CASSQESGGDSPLHF.

This CDR3 is CASSQPPLAGEDTQYF. CDR3 DNA sequence: TGTGCCAGCAGCCAACCTCCACTAGCGGGAGAAGATACGCAGTATTTT. The chain carries TRBV4-2 and TRBJ2-3, with 11 bases aligning to TRBD2. The CDR3 has 16 amino acids. Trimming removed 2 bases from V and 5 bases from J; junction bases left unmatched: 6. Germline CDR1 reads LGHNA; CDR2 reads YNFKEQ.

This clonotype showed up many times. The rearrangement links TRBV3-1 to TRBJ1-5; D remains unclear. Between the trimmed V and J ends, which lost 3 bases and 6 bases, there was a span of 6 bases. The CDR3 totals 12 residues. Germline V gene lookup returns CDR1 LGHDT and CDR2 YNNKEL (reference sequence). The CDR3 bases are TGTGCCAGCAGCCAGGGTAGTCAGCCCCAGCATTTT. It codes for CASSQGSQPQHF.

This clonotype was picked up a small number of times. V and J are TRBV5-1 and TRBJ1-4; D is unresolved. Trimming stripped 1 base from V and 5 bases from J, with 12 bases between. The CDR3 is made up of 15 amino acids. Germline CDR1 SGHRS, CDR2 YFSETQ. CDR3 DNA sequence: TGCGCCAGCAGCTTGTCCGGGCACGGGAATGAAAAACTGTTTTTT. Amino acid sequence: CASSLSGHGNEKLFF.

This clonotype was seen ten or more times. The rearrangement links TRBV28 to TRBJ2-5; possible D gene TRBD2, 6 bases. The CDR3 consists of 17 residues. Per the germline V gene, CDR1 is MDHEN and CDR2 is SYDVKM. The V gene lost 2 bases and the J gene lost 6 bases, with 22 bases spanning the gap. The CDR3 nucleotides read TGTGCCAGCAGTTTAAAGCTTCGCAGAGGAGGGTCGCAGACCCAGTACTTC. As protein: CASSLKLRRGGSQTQYF. Supplemented by reference TRBV28 and TRBJ2-5, the full variable domain reads DVKVTQSSRYLVKRTGEKVFLECVQDMDHENMFWYRQDPGLGLRLIYFSYDVKMKEKGDIPEGYSVSREKKERFSLILESASTNQTSMYLCASSLKLRRGGSQTQYFGPGTRLLVL.

A note on this clonotype: The junction departs from the called germline gene at one end, perhaps through a read error. The chain has TRBV4-3 and TRBJ2-1; D gene ambiguous. This CDR3 is built from 18 residues. The V gene's germline CDR1 is LGHNA and CDR2 YSLEER. Here the CDR3 reads CASSRVHSVDLLYNEHFF. In DNA, the CDR3 is TGCGCCAGCAGCCGAGTCCACTCCGTGGACCTGTTGTACAATGAGCATTTCTTC.

The chain recombines TRBV18 with TRBJ2-7; 8 bases line up with TRBD1. Germline V gives CDR1 KGHSH, CDR2 LQKENI. This CDR3 has 15 residues. V trimming: 2 bases; J trimming: 2 bases; junction bases outside the gene matches: 5. CDR3 in DNA: TGTGCCAGCTCACCAGGGACAGGCCTCACCTACGAGCAGTACTTC. This encodes CASSPGTGLTYEQYF.

This clonotype was seen a few times. V and J are TRBV30 and TRBJ2-1; no definite D call. CDR1 is GTSNPN and CDR2 is SVGIG in the germline V gene (reference sequence). The CDR3 is 11 amino acids. Trimming stripped 2 bases from V and 10 bases from J, with 9 bases between. The CDR3, as DNA: TGTGCCTGGAGTCCTATATCCGAGCAGTTCTTC. It is translated as CAWSPISEQFF. The complete variable domain, with remaining parts taken from reference TRBV30 and TRBJ2-1, reads SQTIHQWPATLVQPVGSPLSLECTVEGTSNPNLYWYRQAAGRGLQLLFYSVGIGQISSEVPQNLSASRPQDRQFILSSKKLLLSDSGFYLCAWSPISEQFFGPGTRLTVL.

The chain carries TRBV6-1 and TRBJ1-1, with TRBD1 as a possible D gene (5 bases). Germline CDR1 is MNHNS and CDR2 is SASEGT. The CDR3 is 17 amino acids. V gave up 1 base and J gave up 1 base, with 16 bases separating them. The CDR3 is CASSEELRVRGNTEAFF. CDR3 in DNA: TGTGCCAGCAGTGAAGAGCTCAGGGTTCGGGGGAACACTGAAGCTTTCTTT.

This clonotype has only a few counts. The chain combines TRBV7-2 with TRBJ2-2; 8 nucleotides agree with TRBD1. This CDR3 is 16 amino acids long. CDR1 is SGHTA and CDR2 is FQGNSA in the germline V gene. The junction had 6 bases not matched to a gene; V was cut back by 2 bases and J by 4 bases. This CDR3 reads CASSLIRTGRTGELFF. The CDR3 DNA is TGTGCCAGCAGCTTAATCAGGACAGGGCGCACCGGGGAGCTGTTTTTT. Together with reference TRBV7-2 and TRBJ2-2, the CDR3 gives the full variable domain: GAGVSQSPSNKVTEKGKDVELRCDPISGHTALYWYRQSLGQGLEFLIYFQGNSAPDKSGLPSDRFSAERTGGSVSTLTIQRTQQEDSAVYLCASSLIRTGRTGELFFGEGSRLTVL.

This clonotype occurred a few times. The chain employs TRBV6-1 and TRBJ2-3; D call uncertain. CDR1 MNHNS and CDR2 SASEGT come from the germline V gene. CDR3 length: 13 residues. Trimming left V 7 bases short and J 5 bases short, with 13 bases between. CDR3 amino acids: CASTRSLVDTQYF. In DNA, the CDR3 is TGTGCCAGCACCCGGAGCTTGGTAGATACGCAGTATTTT.

This clonotype was seen repeatedly, ten times or more. The chain links TRBV4-2 to TRBJ2-7; 10 positions agree with TRBD2. The CDR3 has 16 residues. V gave up 3 bases and J gave up 5 bases; unmatched junction bases: 10. The germline gives CDR1 LGHNA, CDR2 YNFKEQ. This CDR3 is CASSQVSGRILHEQYF. CDR3 in DNA: TGTGCCAGCAGCCAGGTTAGCGGGAGGATTCTCCACGAGCAGTACTTC.

The chain carries TRBV3-1 and TRBJ2-3; D ambiguous. CDR1 and CDR2 from the germline V gene are LGHDT and YNNKEL (reference sequence). The CDR3 has 15 amino acids. The germline V and J ends were trimmed by 4 bases and 0 bases, with 11 bases remaining between them. Here the CDR3 reads CASSPYPDSTDTQYF. The CDR3, as DNA: TGTGCCAGCAGCCCTTACCCCGACAGCACAGATACGCAGTATTTT.

This sequence joins TRBV5-1 and TRBJ2-7; D might be TRBD2 (6 bases). The ends were cut back, 0 bases at V and 5 bases at J, with 12 bases in the middle. Per the germline V gene, CDR1 is SGHRS and CDR2 is YFSETQ. The CDR3 is made up of 14 amino acids. CDR3 coding DNA: TGCGCCAGCAGCTTGGCCGGGGGAACCAACGAGCAGTACTTC. It specifies CASSLAGGTNEQYF.

This clonotype was seen a few times. The rearrangement links TRBV7-2 to TRBJ2-1; D uncertain. This CDR3 has 15 amino acids. The germline CDR1 and CDR2 sequences are SGHTA and FQGNSA. Trimming shortened V by 5 bases and J by 8 bases, and 19 bases separated the two germline ends. The CDR3 DNA is TGTGCCAGCAGCCTTACCCTCGACCCGGCATATGAGCAGTTCTTC. Its protein product is CASSLTLDPAYEQFF. Based on the CDR3 plus reference TRBV7-2 and TRBJ2-1, the full variable domain is GAGVSQSPSNKVTEKGKDVELRCDPISGHTALYWYRQSLGQGLEFLIYFQGNSAPDKSGLPSDRFSAERTGGSVSTLTIQRTQQEDSAVYLCASSLTLDPAYEQFFGPGTRLTVL.

The rearrangement links TRBV6-2 or TRBV6-3 to TRBJ2-5, with 7 bases fitting TRBD2. Germline V lookup: CDR1 MNHEY, CDR2 SVGEGT. The CDR3 has 13 residues. J lost 3 bases, V lost 2 bases, and 0 bases had no gene match. The CDR3 bases are TGTGCCAGCAGTTACCGGGAGGAAGAGACCCAGTACTTC. Encoded protein: CASSYREEETQYF.

This clonotype came up many times. The chain recombines TRBV4-3 with TRBJ2-5; TRBD2 matches 15 bases. The CDR3 contains 17 residues. The germline V gene encodes CDR1 LGHNA and CDR2 YSLEER. V lost 6 bases, J lost 2 bases, and 7 bases stayed unmatched. Here the CDR3 DNA reads TGCGCCAGCAGTCGTGGGACTAGCGGGAGGAGGCAAGAGACCCAGTACTTC. It is translated as CASSRGTSGRRQETQYF.

This clonotype has just a few counts. The chain is built from TRBV5-6 and TRBJ1-1, with a possible D match to TRBD1 (6 bases). The CDR3 covers 13 residues. Germline V CDR1 and CDR2: SGHDT, YYEEEE. The V gene lost 2 bases and the J gene lost 9 bases, with 14 bases spanning the gap. The CDR3 region is CASSLQGSSQAFF. CDR3 bases: TGTGCCAGCAGCTTACAGGGTAGCAGCCAAGCTTTCTTT.

This chain joins TRBV20-1 and TRBJ2-7, with D unclear. CDR3 length: 13 residues. CDR1 is DFQATT, CDR2 SNEGSKA, per germline (reference sequence). V was clipped by 1 base and J by 2 bases, with 9 bases between them. CDR3 amino acids: CSARVFSAYEQYF. In nucleotides, the CDR3 is TGCAGTGCTAGAGTTTTCAGCGCCTACGAGCAGTACTTC.